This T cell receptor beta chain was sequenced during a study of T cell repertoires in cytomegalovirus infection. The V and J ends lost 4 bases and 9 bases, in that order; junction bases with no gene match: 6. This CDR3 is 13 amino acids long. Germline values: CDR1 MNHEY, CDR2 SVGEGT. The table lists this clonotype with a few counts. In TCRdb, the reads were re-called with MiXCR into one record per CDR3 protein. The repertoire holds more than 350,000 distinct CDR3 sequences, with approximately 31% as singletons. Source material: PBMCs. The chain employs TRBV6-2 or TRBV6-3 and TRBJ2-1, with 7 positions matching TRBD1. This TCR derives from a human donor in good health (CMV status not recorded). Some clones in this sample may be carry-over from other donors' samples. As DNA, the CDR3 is TGTGCCAGCAGTTGGTCAGGGGGATCTGAGCAGTTCTTC. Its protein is CASSWSGGSEQFF.